This entry is about one TCR beta chain. As yet, its antigen is unknown. The TCR beta profiling, which covered VDJ combination and CDR3 sequence, was carried out using genomic DNA as the template. TCRdb ran MiXCR on the reads and lists one entry per CDR3 protein. The sample carries some 170,000 distinct CDR3 sequences, 40% to 55% recorded once. The data were obtained in a study of CD8+CD57+ T cells in acquired aplastic anemia. At the level of the study: DNA from sorted CD4+ and CD8+ cells averaged roughly 3.2 ug. Overall study results and limits: Overlapping CD8+ CDR3 repertoires of patients and controls contained around 31 shared sequences.

Germline CDR1 MNHEY, CDR2 SVGAGI. The CDR3 contains 16 residues. The V and J ends lost 4 bases and 14 bases, in that order; junction bases with no gene match: 17. All sequencing subjects had displayed CD8+CD57+ cell expansion on flow cytometry. As a group, the patients uniformly had severe acquired aplastic anemia. Sampling of blood occurred while the patients had still received no therapy. Material: sorted CD4+, CD8+, or CD8+CD57+ T cells (not recorded which) from PBMCs. This receptor was identified in a human donor with aplastic anemia. This rearrangement joins TRBV6-5 to TRBJ1-6, with TRBD1 identical over 7 bases. CDR3 sequence reads: CASSSGQDRFLGALHF. The CDR3 coding sequence is TGTGCCAGCAGTTCCGGACAGGATCGATTTTTGGGGGCCCTCCACTTT.